This entry lists 11 T cell receptor beta chains sequenced from one sample in a study of blood T cell repertoires in COVID-19. This table comes from immunoSEQ multiplex PCR, and its TCRdb copy is limited to in-frame clones, with some not included. The table lists 130,000 to 150,000 clones, about 83% of them singletons. Input material: PBMCs or T cells enriched from blood (not recorded which). The receptor source for this set is a woman aged 45-60 years who had been exposed to COVID-19.

This chain joins TRBV21-1 and TRBJ2-2; the table's D call, TRBD2, was not checked against the DNA. TRBV21-1 is described as a pseudogene. The CDR3 sequence is 21 residues long. This CDR3 reads CASSKKEGLAGGPAGTGELFF. The DNA for the CDR3 is TGTGCCAGCAGCAAAAAAGAGGGACTAGCGGGGGGGCCGGCGGGCACCGGGGAGCTGTTTTTT.

A few counts support this clone. The V call is TRBV19, the J call TRBJ2-1; 9 bases map to TRBD2. Germline V CDR1 and CDR2: LNHDA, SQIVND (reference sequence). The CDR3 contains 15 residues. The ends lost 3 bases at V and 8 bases at J; junction bases unmatched: 8. The CDR3 spells CASSMGASGADEQFF. The CDR3 coding sequence is TGTGCCAGTAGTATGGGCGCTAGCGGGGCAGATGAGCAGTTCTTC.

This rearrangement joins TRBV4-3 to TRBJ1-1; D is unclear. Germline assignment: CDR1 LGHNA and CDR2 YSLEER. V lost 0 bases and J lost 7, with 15 bases in between. The CDR3 runs to 15 residues. In nucleotides, the CDR3 is TGCGCCAGCAGCCAAGAATTGAGGGCAGCGGGTGAAGCTTTCTTT. It translates to CASSQELRAAGEAFF.

The rearrangement uses TRBV5-1 and TRBJ1-4, with D hard to call. From germline, CDR1 is SGHRS and CDR2 YFSETQ. V lost 3 bases, J lost 5 bases, and 14 bases lay in between. The CDR3 extends over 15 amino acids. The CDR3 loop reads CASSSPDRENEKLFF. In DNA form, the CDR3 reads TGCGCCAGCAGCTCACCGGACCGGGAGAATGAAAAACTGTTTTTT.

This chain's CDR3 is CASSFATDTEAFF. CDR3 bases: TGCGCCAGCAGCTTCGCAACGGACACTGAAGCTTTCTTT. The chain combines TRBV5-1 with TRBJ1-1; no clear D. V was pared by 2 bases and J by 3 bases, with 8 bases between. CDR1 is SGHRS, CDR2 YFSETQ, per germline. The CDR3 has 13 amino acids.

As DNA, the CDR3 is TGTGCCAGCCTCCCACCTCGGGACAGGGGATTGAACACTGAAGCTTTCTTT. Translation gives CASLPPRDRGLNTEAFF. This chain connects TRBV21-1 to TRBJ1-1; TRBD1 reflects the table's D call only, with no check against the DNA. TRBV21-1 is a recognized pseudogene. The CDR3 has 17 residues.

The chain has TRBV6-2 or TRBV6-3 and TRBJ2-5; TRBD2 aligns across 12 bases. CDR1 and CDR2 (germline): MNHEY, SVGEGT. The CDR3 loop spans 17 amino acids. Germline trimming cut 2 bases from V and 5 bases from J; bases unmatched to any gene: 9. CDR3 sequence: CASSYPGLAGTLETQYF. The CDR3, as DNA: TGTGCCAGCAGTTACCCAGGACTAGCGGGGACCTTGGAGACCCAGTACTTC.

The chain joins TRBV5-1 to TRBJ1-2; 7 bases are shared with TRBD1. The CDR3 extends over 14 amino acids. Germline values: CDR1 SGHRS, CDR2 YFSETQ. J was trimmed by 5 bases and V by 3 bases; bases with no gene match: 7. The CDR3 bases are TGCGCCAGCAGCTCCCCGGGACAGTCGTATGGCTACACCTTC. It encodes CASSSPGQSYGYTF.

This chain connects TRBV5-6 to TRBJ2-6; D is undetermined. The CDR3 consists of 16 residues. The germline V and J ends were trimmed by 3 bases and 1 base, with 11 bases remaining between them. CDR1 SGHDT and CDR2 YYEEEE come from the germline V gene. The CDR3 here is CASSSLGPSGANVLTF. Here the CDR3 DNA reads TGTGCCAGCAGCTCACTGGGCCCGTCTGGGGCCAACGTCCTGACTTTC. The whole variable domain, filled in from reference TRBV5-6 and TRBJ2-6, reads DAGVTQSPTHLIKTRGQQVTLRCSPKSGHDTVSWYQQALGQGPQFIFQYYEEEERQRGNFPDRFSGHQFPNYSSELNVNALLLGDSALYLCASSSLGPSGANVLTFGAGSRLTVL.

The chain recombines TRBV18 with TRBJ2-5; D is possibly TRBD2 (5 bases). Germline V gene data show CDR1 as KGHSH and CDR2 as LQKENI. V shed 3 bases and J shed 7 bases, with 18 bases lying between them. The CDR3 consists of 15 residues. DNA for the CDR3: TGTGCCAGCTCACCCCTTCCCCTTGACGAGGGGACCCAGTACTTC. Amino acids: CASSPLPLDEGTQYF.

The genes are TRBV6-5 and TRBJ2-7, with D possibly TRBD1 on 7 matching bases. Deletions cut 11 bases from V and 2 bases from J, with 10 bases between. The CDR3 covers 11 residues. Germline CDR1 and CDR2: MNHEY and SVGAGI. The CDR3 nucleotides read TGTGCCGGAGGGACAGCCTACGAGCAGTACTTC. Its protein is CAGGTAYEQYF.